This paragraph reports one T cell receptor beta chain. This entry is derived from a study of blood T cell repertoires in COVID-19. Before being deemed recovered, Cohort 3 donors had two negative PCRs, clearance, or symptom resolution. The V gene's germline CDR1 is SEHNR and CDR2 FQNEAQ (reference sequence). V trimming: 6 bases; J trimming: 4 bases; junction bases outside the gene matches: 10. The length of the CDR3 is 15 residues. TCRdb keeps only in-frame clones here, not all; method: immunoSEQ multiplex PCR. The sample comprises almost 65,000 clones, around 90% of which are singletons, and around 9.1% rests with the top ten.

The V gene is TRBV7-9, the J gene TRBJ2-5; 8 bases are a match to TRBD2. This clonotype was obtained from a woman aged 40-49 years who had recovered from COVID-19. Material for sequencing was PBMCs or T cells enriched from blood (not recorded which). The CDR3 is CASRYETGGPETQYF. CDR3 bases: TGTGCCAGCAGATATGAAACGGGAGGGCCAGAGACCCAGTACTTC. Full variable domain (missing parts from reference TRBV7-9 and TRBJ2-5): DTGVSQNPRHKITKRGQNVTFRCDPISEHNRLYWYRQTLGQGPEFLTYFQNEAQLEKSRLLSDRFSAERPKGSFSTLEIQRTEQGDSAMYLCASRYETGGPETQYFGPGTRLLVL.